Described below is a single TCR beta chain sequence and its context. The antigen this receptor binds is unknown. No qualities accompany the bases; no much larger clone lies one base away. CDR1 and CDR2, per the germline V gene (reference sequence), are LGHDT and YNNKEL. There are 15 amino acids in the CDR3, from cysteine to phenylalanine inclusive. Only the CDR3 region is kept as DNA, spanning 45 bases read in frame from base 1. The germline ends are 23 bases apart after V is trimmed by 7 bases and J by 8 bases. The immunoSEQ Assay was the method used to sequence TCRbeta CDR3 regions. After extraction, genomic DNA underwent amplification by bias-controlled multiplex PCR, followed by high-throughput sequencing. Regarding the original processing steps: To quantify the absolute abundance of every unique TCRbeta CDR3 region, sequences were collapsed and filtered. T cell fraction was estimated by normalization of TCRbeta template counts to usable DNA, with usable DNA being measured through amplification of reference genes present in all nucleated cells. Repertoire TCRs were annotated as SARS-CoV-2-specific when V gene, CDR3 amino acid sequence and J gene were exactly matched to a known reactive TCR set. The reference SARS-CoV-2 TCR set was obtained from MIRA and was filtered for enrichment in COVID-19-positive ImmuneCODE repertoires, whereby public or cross-reactive TCRs were removed. Based on the MIRA antigens, annotated TCRs were further analysed at the level of specific ORF or position within ORF. Breadth was defined as the number of annotated unique rearrangements divided by the total number of unique productive rearrangements, and depth was defined as the summed frequency of the annotated unique rearrangements. Two-sided Wilcoxon rank-sum tests were used to compare TCR breadth between groups. This immuneACCESS table, as held by TCRdb, lists in-frame sequences with V and J called but not all clones. Of the missing ones, under half trace to an unresolved V gene in checked studies; the others have no known cause. V, J and clone size are taken as reported in that table, and D and trimming were inferred from the DNA itself. The sample profile shows 200,000 to 250,000 clones; approximately 90% of them were found once. Together, the top ten hold 9.5% to 12% of the sample.

In the paper's terms, the treatment or condition label means: some 20 received Ad26.COV2.S at low or high dose, single or two shots; 5 received placebo; per-sample allocation not given. Repertoires of vaccine and placebo recipients were sequenced from samples collected on day 63 after the first injection. Cohort 1b enrolled about two dozen adults aged 18-55 years at a single site in Boston, USA, between 29 July and 7 August 2020. Ad26.COV2.S was a replication-incompetent adenovirus type 26 vector expressing a prefusion-stabilized SARS-CoV-2 spike protein from the original Wuhan strain. The sample belongs to a study of Ad26.COV2.S vaccination and SARS-CoV-2 variants (dated by TCRdb to the early 2020s). In terms of the full investigation: Donors in the vaccine arm were drawn from COV1001, a multicentre, randomized, double-blind, placebo-controlled phase I-IIa trial testing Ad26.COV2.S in healthy adults. Ad26.COV2.S was administered intramuscularly at 5 x 10^10 or 1 x 10^11 viral particles, either as a single shot or as two shots given 56 days apart. TCRbeta repertoire sequencing was used to assess the specificity and breadth of SARS-CoV-2-reactive T cell receptors after Ad26.COV2.S vaccination. The TCR-sequenced set comprised around 30 samples: some 20 Ad26.COV2.S vaccine recipients, 5 placebo recipients and 8 SARS-CoV-2 convalescent individuals. Participants in the trial were split at random into five groups of five each, receiving low-dose or high-dose Ad26.COV2.S once or twice, or else placebo on both occasions. Investigators did not know the trial group allocation while performing experiments and assessing outcomes.

Beyond this particular receptor, the publication reports: Substantial breadth of spike-specific CD8+ and CD4+ T cell responses was reported after vaccination. The study was not powered for comparison of responses between vaccine doses or regimens. Higher spike-specific TCR breadth was observed in Ad26.COV2.S recipients than in placebo recipients (P = 0.0014). The authors noted that the TCR breadth and depth analyses may have underestimated total T cell responses. Vaccine and placebo recipients had comparable non-spike TCR breadth, which fits with the vaccine containing only spike.

Sample: peripheral blood, taken in a trial of Ad26.COV2.S vaccine versus placebo. The sequence is built from TRBV3-1 (or the pseudogene TRBV3-2) and TRBJ1-2; a tentative D call is TRBD1 (6 bases match). This sequence was found in a person between 18 and 59 years old who received the Ad26.COV2.S COVID-19 vaccine or a placebo. The nucleotide sequence reads as follows: TGTGCCAGCACCCGAACCAACGGGGGGCTATACGGCTACACCTTC. Its coded protein is CASTRTNGGLYGYTF.